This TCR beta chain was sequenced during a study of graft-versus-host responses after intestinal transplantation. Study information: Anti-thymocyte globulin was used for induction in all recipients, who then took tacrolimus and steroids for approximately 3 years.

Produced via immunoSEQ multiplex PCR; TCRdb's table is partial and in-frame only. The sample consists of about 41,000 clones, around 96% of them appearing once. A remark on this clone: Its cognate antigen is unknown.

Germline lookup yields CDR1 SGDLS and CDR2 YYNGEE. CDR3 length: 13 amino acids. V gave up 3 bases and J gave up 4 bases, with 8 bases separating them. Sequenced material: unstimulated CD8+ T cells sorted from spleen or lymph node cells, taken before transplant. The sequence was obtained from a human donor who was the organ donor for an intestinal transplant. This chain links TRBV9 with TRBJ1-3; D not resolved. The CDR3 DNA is TGTGCCAGCAGCGGTCAGAGGGGAAACACCATATATTTT. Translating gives CASSGQRGNTIYF. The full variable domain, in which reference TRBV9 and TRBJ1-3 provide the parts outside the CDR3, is DSGVTQTPKHLITATGQRVTLRCSPRSGDLSVYWYQQSLDQGLQFLIQYYNGEERAKGNILERFSAQQFPDLHSELNLSSLELGDSALYFCASSGQRGNTIYFGEGSWLTVV.